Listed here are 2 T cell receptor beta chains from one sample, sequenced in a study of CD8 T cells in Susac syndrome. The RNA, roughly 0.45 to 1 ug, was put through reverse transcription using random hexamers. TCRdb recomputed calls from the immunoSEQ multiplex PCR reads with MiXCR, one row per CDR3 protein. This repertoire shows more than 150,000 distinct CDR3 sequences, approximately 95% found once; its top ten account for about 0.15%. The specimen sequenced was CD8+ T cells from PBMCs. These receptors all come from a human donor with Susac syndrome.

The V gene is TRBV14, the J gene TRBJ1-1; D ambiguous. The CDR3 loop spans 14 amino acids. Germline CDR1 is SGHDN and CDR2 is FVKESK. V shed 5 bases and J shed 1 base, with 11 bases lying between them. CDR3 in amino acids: CASSGGRENTEAFF. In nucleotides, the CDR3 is TGTGCCAGCAGCGGCGGACGGGAGAACACTGAAGCTTTCTTT.

The CDR3 nucleotides read TGTGCCAGCAGTGGACAGAATCCTAACACCGGGGAGCTGTTTTTT. This encodes CASSGQNPNTGELFF. The genes are TRBV7-2 and TRBJ2-2, with D perhaps TRBD1 (6 bases). The germline gives CDR1 SGHTA, CDR2 FQGNSA. The length of the CDR3 is 15 residues. Trimming removed 6 bases from V and 2 bases from J, with 13 bases in between.